A selection of T cell receptor beta chains follows, all from one sample in a study of blood T cell repertoires in COVID-19. Data came from immunoSEQ multiplex PCR; TCRdb stores just in-frame clones and leaves some out. The data contain around 250,000 clones, roughly 82% of them singletons. The sample was PBMCs or T cells enriched from blood (not recorded which). These receptor sequences come from a woman aged 45-59 years who had recovered from COVID-19. The CDR3 runs from the conserved cysteine through the conserved F or W. A D gene is named only where the DNA matches it firmly. Only some rows state a clone size, as once, few, many or a class for expanded clones.

clone_size	v_call	j_call	d_call	cdr3_nt	cdr3_aa
.	TRBV15	TRBJ2-7	.	TGTGCCACCAGCAGAGAATTCGGTAGCTTAGGCGAGCAGTACTTC	CATSREFGSLGEQYF
.	TRBV28	TRBJ2-5	TRBD1	TGTGCCAGCAGCCTATCCCCAGGGGGCGGGGTAGAGACCCAGTACTTC	CASSLSPGGGVETQYF
.	TRBV7-2	TRBJ1-5	TRBD1	TGTGCCAGCAGCTCTAGGACAGGTAGCAATCAGCCCCAGCATTTT	CASSSRTGSNQPQHF
.	TRBV14	TRBJ2-7	TRBD2	TGTGCCAGCAGCCACCTCGGACTAGCGGGAGAACTCTCCGACGAGCAGTACTTC	CASSHLGLAGELSDEQYF
.	TRBV4-1	TRBJ1-6	.	TGCGCCAGCAGCCAAGGGTGGCAGAATAATTCACCCCTCCACTTT	CASSQGWQNNSPLHF
.	TRBV28	TRBJ1-2	TRBD1	TGTGCCAGCAGTTTTCCTTATATGCTCTTGTCCGGGACAGCAAATAACTATGGCTACACCTTC	CASSFPYMLLSGTANNYGYTF
.	TRBV6-6	TRBJ1-3	.	TGTGCCAGCAGTTTAGGGGATCCCGGAAACACCATATATTTT	CASSLGDPGNTIYF
.	TRBV11-2	TRBJ2-3	TRBD2	TGTGCCAGCAGCTTAGTGCTAGCGGGGCTTTCAGATACGCAGTATTTT	CASSLVLAGLSDTQYF
.	TRBV9	TRBJ1-3	.	TGTGCCAGCAGCCCAGGCAGGGTGTCTGGAAACACCATATATTTT	CASSPGRVSGNTIYF
.	TRBV7-3	TRBJ2-3	TRBD2	TGTGCCAGCAGCCCCACCCGGACTAGTAGAGATACGCAGTATTTT	CASSPTRTSRDTQYF
.	TRBV19	TRBJ2-7	TRBD1	TGTGCCAGTAAAGGACAGGGATGGGACGAGCAGTACTTC	CASKGQGWDEQYF
.	TRBV7-3	TRBJ2-1	TRBD2	TGTGCCAGCAGCCCTATAGGGACTAGGGGTTACAATGAGCAGTTCTTC	CASSPIGTRGYNEQFF
.	TRBV5-6	TRBJ1-3	.	TGTGCCAGCAGCCAGACAGGATCTGGAAACACCATATATTTT	CASSQTGSGNTIYF
.	TRBV30	TRBJ2-3	TRBD2	TGTGCCTGGAGTGTACGTTCCCTAGCGGGAGGGTTCGATACGCAGTATTTT	CAWSVRSLAGGFDTQYF
.	TRBV6-2/TRBV6-3	TRBJ1-1	.	TGTGCCAGCAGTTACTCTAACAGGAGGAACACTGAAGCTTTCTTT	CASSYSNRRNTEAFF
few	TRBV20-1	TRBJ2-7	.	TGCAGTTACAGGGTGGGATACGAGCAGTACTTC	CSYRVGYEQYF
.	TRBV2	TRBJ1-2	TRBD1	TGTGCCAGCAGTGACCCAGGGGGCATTGGCTACACCTTC	CASSDPGGIGYTF
.	TRBV9	TRBJ1-2	TRBD1	TGTGCCAGCAGCGTAGCTCGGGACAGGGGGTCTAACTATGGCTACACCTTC	CASSVARDRGSNYGYTF
.	TRBV30	TRBJ1-2	.	TGTGCCTGGAGTGTATCGGGGTCAGGTCGGATCTCTGGCTACACCTTC	CAWSVSGSGRISGYTF
once	TRBV18	TRBJ2-2	TRBD1	TGTGCCAGCGCGGACAGGAGCGCGAACACCGGGGAGCTGTTTTTT	CASADRSANTGELFF
.	TRBV27	TRBJ2-5	TRBD2	TGTGCCAGCAGCCCAACAGGGACTAGCGGTGAAGAGACCCAGTACTTC	CASSPTGTSGEETQYF
few	TRBV29-1	TRBJ2-7	TRBD2	TGCAGCGTTGGATCCCTAGCGGGGGCCTACGAGCAGTACTTC	CSVGSLAGAYEQYF
.	TRBV18	TRBJ2-7	.	TGTGCCAGCTCACCACTCGCGGACAGAGACGAGCAGTACTTC	CASSPLADRDEQYF
.	TRBV12-3/TRBV12-4	TRBJ1-5	.	TGTGCCAGCAGAGATCCGGGACCCCAGCATTTT	CASRDPGPQHF
few	TRBV5-4	TRBJ2-1	TRBD2	TGTGCCAGCAGCCCCGGGACTAGCGGGGGCGATGAGCAGTTCTTC	CASSPGTSGGDEQFF
few	TRBV11-2	TRBJ1-6	.	TGTGCCAGCAGCTTAGAATCGTCCGGGTCTTCACCCCTCCACTTT	CASSLESSGSSPLHF
.	TRBV9	TRBJ2-3	TRBD2	TGTGCCAGCAGCGTAGGAGGGGAGGGATTCACAGATACGCAGTATTTT	CASSVGGEGFTDTQYF
.	TRBV25-1	TRBJ1-3	.	TGTGCCAGCAGTGAATCTCGCGGAGTCTTAACGAGAAACACCATATATTTT	CASSESRGVLTRNTIYF
once	TRBV12-3/TRBV12-4	TRBJ1-5	.	TGTGCCAGCAGTTTTCAGGGTTTACAGCCCCAGCATTTT	CASSFQGLQPQHF
.	TRBV28	TRBJ2-1	TRBD1	TGTGCCAGCACTCTGGGGGACAGGGGGCGGCGTAGAAATGAGCAGTTCTTC	CASTLGDRGRRRNEQFF
.	TRBV7-2	TRBJ2-5	TRBD2	TGTGCCAGCAGCAAACCGGGAGGAGAGACCCAGTACTTC	CASSKPGGETQYF
.	TRBV29-1	TRBJ2-5	TRBD2	TGCAGCGTTGCCCTCGGACTAGCGGGTTATCAAGAGACCCAGTACTTC	CSVALGLAGYQETQYF
.	TRBV6-5	TRBJ1-5	.	TGTGCCAGTGGGGCCGGGAATCAGCCCCAGCATTTT	CASGAGNQPQHF
.	TRBV3-1/TRBV3-2	TRBJ2-1	TRBD2	TGTGCCAGCAGCCAAGAAACGGGACTAGCGGGCCCTAGCTCCTACAATGAGCAGTTCTTC	CASSQETGLAGPSSYNEQFF
once	TRBV7-9	TRBJ1-2	TRBD1	TGTGCCAGCAGCTCATACCAGGGACAGGGGGCAGTCTATGGCTACACCTTC	CASSSYQGQGAVYGYTF
.	TRBV19	TRBJ2-1	.	TGTGCCTCGGGGGAGCGGGCTAACAATGAGCAGTTCTTC	CASGERANNEQFF
.	TRBV7-9	TRBJ2-7	TRBD1	TGTGCCAGCAGCCAGGGACAGGGGCACACCTACGAGCAGTACTTC	CASSQGQGHTYEQYF
.	TRBV4-1	TRBJ2-7	.	TGCGCCAGCAGCCAAGACGGCAGGAATACTCGGTACGAGCAGTACTTC	CASSQDGRNTRYEQYF
.	TRBV6-5	TRBJ1-5	.	TGTGCCAGCAGTTATCATAGCAATCAGCCCCAGCATTTT	CASSYHSNQPQHF
few	TRBV4-1	TRBJ2-7	.	TGCGCCAGCAGCCAAGTAGCGGTCTCCTACGAGCAGTACTTC	CASSQVAVSYEQYF
.	TRBV28	TRBJ2-1	TRBD2	TGTGCCAGCAGATCGGGACTAGCGACATACAATGAGCAGTTCTTC	CASRSGLATYNEQFF
.	TRBV7-2	TRBJ2-7	TRBD2	TGTGCCAACAGCTCCTCTAGCGGGTACGAGCAGTACTTC	CANSSSSGYEQYF
.	TRBV7-3	TRBJ2-1	.	TGTGCCAGCAGTTCATCCAGCGGAAGCTCCTACAATGAGCAGTTCTTC	CASSSSSGSSYNEQFF
.	TRBV4-1	TRBJ1-3	.	TGCGCCAGCAGCCAAGATCCGGAGCTGCTGGGAAACACCATATATTTT	CASSQDPELLGNTIYF
.	TRBV5-4	TRBJ1-2	.	TGTGCCCAAAGGGGGGGAAACGACTATGGCTACACCTTC	CAQRGGNDYGYTF
few	TRBV19	TRBJ2-1	TRBD1	TGTGCCAGTAGTTTCCGACAGGGGGGCTCCTACAATGAGCAGTTCTTC	CASSFRQGGSYNEQFF
.	TRBV6-6	TRBJ1-5	TRBD1	TGTGCCAGCAAAACTGACAGGGTAGGGGGTCAGCCCCAGCATTTT	CASKTDRVGGQPQHF
.	TRBV7-2	TRBJ2-7	TRBD1	TGTGCCAGCAGCTCCCCGGGACAGCTGGCCTACGAGCAGTACTTC	CASSSPGQLAYEQYF
.	TRBV25-1	TRBJ2-2	TRBD1	TGTGCCAGCAGTGGTCGACAGGGTGCGAACACCGGGGAGCTGTTTTTT	CASSGRQGANTGELFF
once	TRBV2	TRBJ1-5	.	TGTGCCAGCAGGGACACCGGCAATCAGCCCCAGCATTTT	CASRDTGNQPQHF
.	TRBV6-5	TRBJ2-3	.	TGTGCCAGCAGCCAAACAGCGGGTTCACCAGATACGCAGTATTTT	CASSQTAGSPDTQYF
.	TRBV9	TRBJ2-5	TRBD1	TGTGCCAGCAGCCTAACGGACAGGGGGGGAAAGACCCAGTACTTC	CASSLTDRGGKTQYF
.	TRBV6-4	TRBJ1-5	TRBD1	TGTGCCAGCAGGAGAAGGGGGCGCGGCGGCAATCAGCCCCAGCATTTT	CASRRRGRGGNQPQHF
.	TRBV5-4	TRBJ1-4	TRBD1	TGTGCCAGCAGCTCGGGACAGGGAACAACTAATGAAAAACTGTTTTTT	CASSSGQGTTNEKLFF